This TCR beta chain was observed in a study of T-cell memory formation after mild COVID-19. Across the study: Largely donor-specific TCR clusters were found. Study-wide results and limits: There was no confirmation that second-wave clones peaking on day 37 were SARS-CoV-2 specific. CD4/CD8 balance characterized clones contracting day 15 to 85, and CD4+ skew characterized later expanders. The main location of contracting CD4+ clones was CM and EM, and that of contracting CD8+ clones was EMRA.

This CDR3 has 14 residues. The V gene's germline CDR1 is SGHTA and CDR2 FQGNSA. V was pared by 2 bases and J by 5 bases, with 12 bases between. A note on this clonotype: Its antigen is currently unknown.

TCRdb re-derived calls from the 5' RACE reads in MiXCR, one entry per CDR3 protein. The sample lists roughly 250,000 distinct CDR3 sequences, 16% occurring once. The clonotype originates from a man younger than 35 who had mild COVID-19 (a few samples of this study predate the infection). Cell type and time point are not known. The rearrangement uses TRBV7-2 and TRBJ2-5; D is perhaps TRBD1 (6 bases). The sequenced material came from PBMCs or a T cell subset sorted from them (not recorded which). The CDR3 is CASSLWTVRETQYF. CDR3 DNA sequence: TGTGCCAGCAGCTTATGGACAGTCAGGGAGACCCAGTACTTC.